Listed below are T cell receptor beta chains from one sample, sequenced in a study of blood T cell repertoires in COVID-19. This table comes from immunoSEQ multiplex PCR, and its TCRdb copy is limited to in-frame clones, with some not included. The sample consists of more than 80,000 clones, about 85% of them appearing once. Sequenced material: peripheral blood. The receptors were gathered from a woman older than 75 with COVID-19, enrolled during active disease. CDR3s include the opening cysteine and the closing phenylalanine or tryptophan. The D gene is left open where the match is weak. Part of the rows lack a size; the others show once, few, many or a class for expanded clones.

-,TRBV18,-,TRBJ2-7,TGTGCCAGCTCACCATCAGGACAGAACTGGCAGTACTTC,CASSPSGQNWQYF
TRBD1,TRBV5-3,once,TRBJ1-2,TGTGCCAGAAGCCCCAGGGGGCGCTTCCGTGGCTACACCTTC,CARSPRGRFRGYTF
-,TRBV18,-,TRBJ2-2,TGTGCCAGCTCACCAGAATGGGGGCGCACCGGGGAGCTGTTTTTT,CASSPEWGRTGELFF
-,TRBV2,-,TRBJ2-3,TGTGCCAGCAGTCGCTTACTCGGCACAGATACGCAGTATTTT,CASSRLLGTDTQYF
-,TRBV18,few,TRBJ2-1,TGTGCCAGCTCACCATCGGCGGATGAGCAGTTCTTC,CASSPSADEQFF
-,TRBV10-3,-,TRBJ2-2,TGTGCCATCCGTCCTCTTAACACCGGGGAGCTGTTTTTT,CAIRPLNTGELFF
TRBD2,TRBV9,-,TRBJ2-1,TGTGCCAGCAGCGTCGGACTAGCGGGAGCCGGCTCCTACAATGAGCAGTTCTTC,CASSVGLAGAGSYNEQFF
-,TRBV27,-,TRBJ1-5,TGTGCCAGCAGCCGCTTGGACATGACGTCCCAGCCCCAGCATTTT,CASSRLDMTSQPQHF
-,TRBV5-1,-,TRBJ2-2,TGCGCCAGCAGGTTTCAGACGAACACCGGGGAGCTGTTTTTT,CASRFQTNTGELFF
-,TRBV19,-,TRBJ2-7,TGTGCCAGTAGTATGGGTTTGCGGTCCTACGAGCAGTACTTC,CASSMGLRSYEQYF
TRBD1,TRBV5-1,-,TRBJ2-7,TGCGCCAGCCGGACAGGCCAAAGTATCTACGAGCAGTACTTC,CASRTGQSIYEQYF
-,TRBV30,-,TRBJ1-2,TGTGCCTGGAGTCCCACGGGGGATCTACCGTTC,CAWSPTGDLPF
-,TRBV25-1,-,TRBJ1-4,TGTGCCAGCAGTGAATCCCCCGGGAGGGCAACTAATGAAAAACTGTTTTTT,CASSESPGRATNEKLFF
-,TRBV5-1,-,TRBJ2-5,TGCGCCAGCAGCTTGTTCGGGGAAGAGACCCAGTACTTC,CASSLFGEETQYF
TRBD2,TRBV7-3,once,TRBJ2-7,TGTGCCAGCAGCGAAAGGGCAAGCGGGAGACACGAGCAGTACTTC,CASSERASGRHEQYF
-,TRBV9,-,TRBJ1-3,TGTGCCAGCAGCGAATTACCCGGCTCTGGAAACACCATATATTTT,CASSELPGSGNTIYF
TRBD2,TRBV28,-,TRBJ2-3,TGTGCCAGCAGTACCATGGGACTAGCGGGAGGGGCAGATACGCAGTATTTT,CASSTMGLAGGADTQYF
-,TRBV7-2,-,TRBJ2-1,TGTGCCAGCAGCTTGGTAGATGAGCAGTTCTTC,CASSLVDEQFF
-,TRBV2,-,TRBJ2-2,TGTGCCAGCAGTGGTCCTGCCGGGGAGCTGTTTTTT,CASSGPAGELFF
TRBD1,TRBV24-1,-,TRBJ2-5,TGTGCCACCAGCGAGACAGGGGCCATCCAAGAGACCCAGTACTTC,CATSETGAIQETQYF
TRBD1,TRBV18,-,TRBJ1-4,TGTGCCAGCTCACGCACTTCGACAGGGTTAGATGAAAAACTGTTTTTT,CASSRTSTGLDEKLFF
TRBD1,TRBV2,-,TRBJ1-5,TGTGCCAGCTCCGGGACAGGGATCTGGCCCCAGCATTTT,CASSGTGIWPQHF
-,TRBV15,-,TRBJ2-1,TGTGCCACCAGCAGGGTTAGTTTCTACAATGAGCAGTTCTTC,CATSRVSFYNEQFF
TRBD2,TRBV7-9,few,TRBJ2-3,TGTGCCAGCAGCTTAGCCGGGACTAGCTTCACAGATACGCAGTATTTT,CASSLAGTSFTDTQYF
-,TRBV9,once,TRBJ2-1,TGTGCCAGCAGCCTTGGACAGTTATCCTACAATGAGCAGTTCTTC,CASSLGQLSYNEQFF
-,TRBV5-1,-,TRBJ1-1,TGCGCCAGCAGCTTGTTGTCAGGCCCCACTGAAGCTTTCTTT,CASSLLSGPTEAFF
TRBD2,TRBV3-1/TRBV3-2,-,TRBJ2-3,TGTGCCAGCAGACTAGCGGGGGCCCGCACAGATACGCAGTATTTT,CASRLAGARTDTQYF
TRBD1,TRBV10-2,-,TRBJ1-1,TGCGCCAGTAACAGGGGGGACACTGAAGCTTTCTTT,CASNRGDTEAFF
TRBD2,TRBV5-1,-,TRBJ2-3,TGCGCCAGCAGCTGGGGCTGGACTAGCGGGAGAACTAGCACAGATACGCAGTATTTT,CASSWGWTSGRTSTDTQYF
TRBD2,TRBV29-1,-,TRBJ2-7,TGCAGCTTCAAAAGGAGGACTAGCGGGCCGATGAGCTCCTACGAGCAGTACTTC,CSFKRRTSGPMSSYEQYF
-,TRBV18,-,TRBJ2-7,TGTGCCAGCTCACCAGGAGACGGGGCCTACGAGCAGTACTTC,CASSPGDGAYEQYF
-,TRBV7-9,-,TRBJ1-1,TGTGCCAGCAGCAGATACAGCTCCCGGGGGACTGAAGCTTTCTTT,CASSRYSSRGTEAFF
-,TRBV5-1,-,TRBJ2-7,TGCGCCAGCAGCTACCAACTGACTAGCTCCTACGAGCAGTACTTC,CASSYQLTSSYEQYF
TRBD1,TRBV5-4,once,TRBJ2-2,TGTGCCAGCAATAGGGACAGGTACACCGGGGAGCTGTTTTTT,CASNRDRYTGELFF
-,TRBV6-5,-,TRBJ1-6,TGTGCCAGCAGTAGCCTAGGAGGGGCTCGATCACCCCTCCACTTT,CASSSLGGARSPLHF
TRBD2,TRBV11-2,-,TRBJ2-3,TGTGCCAGCAGCCCCGGGACTAGCGGTTCCGGCACAGATACGCAGTATTTT,CASSPGTSGSGTDTQYF
TRBD2,TRBV7-3,-,TRBJ2-5,TGTGCCAGCAGCTTAACGCGGGGGCAAGAGACCCAGTACTTC,CASSLTRGQETQYF
TRBD2,TRBV19,-,TRBJ2-2,TGTGCCAGTAGTTTGGGAGCGGGAGGGCCTCGGGAGCTGTTTTTT,CASSLGAGGPRELFF
TRBD1,TRBV18,-,TRBJ1-4,TGTGCCAGCTCACCGGACAGGGCCATTAATGAAAAACTGTTTTTT,CASSPDRAINEKLFF
-,TRBV3-1/TRBV3-2,-,TRBJ2-7,TGTGCCAGCAGCCAAGCTCCGGCCAGGCTCCACGAGCAGTACTTC,CASSQAPARLHEQYF
-,TRBV29-1,-,TRBJ2-3,TGCAGCGTTGAAACCGGGACTGAGCATAATACGCAGTATTTT,CSVETGTEHNTQYF
-,TRBV25-1,medium-sized,TRBJ1-1,TGTGCCAGCAGTGAGAGTTCCGGGGATGAAGCTTTCTTT,CASSESSGDEAFF
-,TRBV5-4,-,TRBJ2-2,TGTGCCAGCAGCTCGCCGACAGCGAACACCGGGGAGCTGTTTTTT,CASSSPTANTGELFF